Listed below are T cell receptor beta chains from one sample, sequenced in a study of T cell repertoires in aging, cancer and after chemotherapy. TCRdb re-derived calls from the multiplex PCR reads in MiXCR, one entry per CDR3 protein. The sample shows about 5,600 distinct CDR3 sequences, around 29% of them seen only once. The sequencing input was blood. Receptors originate from a human donor with a solid tumor. CDR3s include the opening cysteine and the closing phenylalanine or tryptophan. A D gene is named only where the DNA matches it firmly. Part of the rows lack a size; the others show once, few, many or a class for expanded clones.

j_call | d_call | clone_size | v_call | cdr3_aa | cdr3_nt
TRBJ2-1 | NA | NA | TRBV12-3/TRBV12-4 | CAQTPPSGGNEQFF | TGTGCTCAAACCCCCCCCAGCGGTGGTAATGAGCAGTTCTTC
TRBJ2-7 | TRBD1 | medium-sized | TRBV6-5 | CASSYSGQGTYEQYF | TGTGCCAGCAGTTACTCGGGACAGGGGACCTACGAGCAGTACTTC
TRBJ1-5 | TRBD1 | NA | TRBV12-3/TRBV12-4 | CASQDRSGQPQHF | TGTGCCAGCCAGGACAGGTCGGGTCAGCCCCAGCATTTT
TRBJ2-7 | TRBD2 | few | TRBV29-1 | CSAGRTGSGRGVFEQYF | TGCAGCGCTGGACGCACCGGAAGCGGGAGAGGCGTCTTCGAGCAGTACTTC
TRBJ2-7 | NA | few | TRBV15 | CATSRGSNRNEQYF | TGTGCCACCAGCAGAGGCTCAAATCGGAACGAGCAGTACTTC
TRBJ1-2 | TRBD1 | NA | TRBV19 | CASRTQGGNYGYTF | TGTGCCAGTAGGACACAGGGGGGGAACTATGGCTACACCTTC
TRBJ2-3 | NA | few | TRBV20-1 | CSASSSDHTDTQYF | TGCAGTGCTAGTTCCAGCGACCACACAGATACGCAGTATTTT
TRBJ2-6 | NA | NA | TRBV28 | CASSLLTPDSGANVLTF | TGTGCCAGCAGCCTCTTGACACCCGACTCTGGGGCCAACGTCCTGACTTTC
TRBJ2-7 | NA | NA | TRBV25-1 | CASMESGSSYEQYF | TGTGCCAGCATGGAAAGCGGTAGCTCCTACGAGCAGTACTTC
TRBJ2-7 | NA | NA | TRBV7-9 | CASSPMGLNPSYEQYF | TGTGCCAGCAGCCCCATGGGTCTAAACCCTTCCTACGAGCAGTACTTC
TRBJ1-1 | NA | NA | TRBV30 | CAWGTAEAFF | TGTGCCTGGGGGACCGCCGAAGCTTTCTTT
TRBJ2-6 | TRBD1 | medium-sized | TRBV29-1 | CSAGQGSSGANVLTF | TGCAGCGCCGGACAGGGAAGCTCTGGGGCCAACGTCCTGACTTTC
TRBJ2-3 | NA | few | TRBV6-1 | CASSERETQYF | TGTGCCAGCAGTGAACGAGAAACGCAGTATTTT
TRBJ2-6 | NA | few | TRBV5-4 | CASTSTDSLPRRANVLTF | TGTGCCAGTACTTCGACAGACAGTCTACCGCGAAGGGCCAACGTCCTGACTTTC
TRBJ2-7 | NA | NA | TRBV6-6 | CASSYEGRTYEQYF | TGTGCCAGCAGTTACGAGGGTCGAACCTACGAGCAGTACTTC
TRBJ1-1 | NA | few | TRBV30 | CAWVGTFLNTEAFF | TGTGCCTGGGTCGGGACCTTTTTGAACACTGAAGCTTTCTTT
TRBJ1-5 | NA | NA | TRBV20-1 | CSASPGGQPQHF | TGCAGTGCTAGTCCGGGCGGGCAGCCCCAGCATTTT
TRBJ2-3 | NA | medium-sized | TRBV7-3 | CASSLGVGTDTQYF | TGTGCCAGCAGCTTAGGTGTGGGTACAGATACGCAGTATTTT
TRBJ2-7 | NA | NA | TRBV28 | CASSPWGLEQYF | TGTGCCAGCAGTCCTTGGGGGCTCGAGCAGTACTTC
TRBJ2-7 | TRBD1 | NA | TRBV20-1 | CSASFPGQGYEQYF | TGCAGTGCTAGTTTCCCGGGACAGGGCTACGAGCAGTACTTC
TRBJ2-7 | TRBD2 | few | TRBV27 | CASSLKAGSPYEQYF | TGTGCCAGCAGCCTGAAAGCGGGATCTCCCTACGAGCAGTACTTC
TRBJ2-7 | NA | few | TRBV5-1 | CASSRDGFYEQYF | TGCGCCAGCAGCCGGGACGGGTTCTACGAGCAGTACTTC
TRBJ1-1 | TRBD1 | NA | TRBV19 | CASRRQGRNTEAFF | TGTGCCAGTAGAAGACAGGGGAGGAACACTGAAGCTTTCTTT
TRBJ2-5 | TRBD1 | NA | TRBV5-4 | CATRQGTVFSQETQYF | TGTGCCACGAGACAGGGTACGGTTTTCAGCCAAGAGACCCAGTACTTC
TRBJ1-1 | NA | medium-sized | TRBV7-3 | CASSSTGGGGTEAFF | TGTGCCAGCAGTTCCACGGGGGGGGGAGGCACTGAAGCTTTCTTT
TRBJ1-2 | TRBD1 | NA | TRBV5-1 | CASRRTGTDNYGYTF | TGCGCCAGCAGGAGGACCGGGACAGATAACTATGGCTACACCTTC
TRBJ2-2 | TRBD2 | NA | TRBV27 | CASSGKSGSLSGELFF | TGTGCCAGCAGCGGCAAGAGCGGGAGTCTATCCGGGGAGCTGTTTTTT
TRBJ2-7 | NA | NA | TRBV4-1 | CASSQGTGPLYEQYF | TGCGCCAGCAGCCAAGGGACGGGGCCCCTCTACGAGCAGTACTTC
TRBJ1-2 | TRBD1 | few | TRBV5-1 | CASSLGPGQGARNTF | TGCGCCAGCAGCTTGGGGCCAGGACAGGGTGCCCGTAACACCTTC
TRBJ2-7 | NA | NA | TRBV11-2 | CASSLGPASSYEQYF | TGTGCCAGCAGCTTAGGGCCAGCCAGCTCCTACGAGCAGTACTTC
TRBJ2-2 | NA | few | TRBV6-6 | CASSFNRAGNTGELFF | TGTGCCAGCAGTTTCAACAGGGCGGGGAACACCGGGGAGCTGTTTTTT
TRBJ1-2 | NA | few | TRBV5-1 | CASSLNGPSDYGYTF | TGCGCCAGCAGCTTAAACGGACCCTCAGACTATGGCTACACCTTC
TRBJ1-2 | TRBD1 | medium-sized | TRBV6-5 | CASRQPGTGAGYTF | TGTGCCAGCAGACAACCCGGGACAGGGGCTGGCTACACCTTC
TRBJ2-7 | NA | few | TRBV10-1 | CASSPGTTYEQYF | TGCGCCAGCAGCCCAGGGACCACCTACGAGCAGTACTTC
TRBJ2-3 | TRBD2 | NA | TRBV7-3 | CASSSRGRDGKDTQYF | TGTGCCAGCAGCTCTCGGGGGAGGGATGGGAAAGATACGCAGTATTTT
TRBJ2-7 | TRBD2 | few | TRBV7-2 | CASSLIPAGGEQYF | TGTGCCAGCAGCTTAATCCCGGCGGGGGGCGAGCAGTACTTC
TRBJ2-7 | NA | NA | TRBV28 | CASSLAAHEYF | TGTGCCAGCAGTTTGGCGGCTCACGAGTACTTC
TRBJ2-5 | NA | few | TRBV6-1 | CASSPRVGETQYF | TGTGCCAGCAGTCCCAGGGTTGGAGAGACCCAGTACTTC
TRBJ2-2 | TRBD2 | few | TRBV20-1 | CSARLAGDTGELFF | TGCAGTGCTAGACTAGCGGGAGACACCGGGGAGCTGTTTTTT
TRBJ1-1 | NA | few | TRBV6-5 | CASRRGEAFF | TGTGCCAGCAGGAGGGGTGAAGCTTTCTTT
TRBJ1-1 | NA | few | TRBV6-5 | CATKLGPNTEAFF | TGTGCCACCAAGCTCGGACCGAACACTGAAGCTTTCTTT
TRBJ2-7 | NA | few | TRBV5-6 | CASSLGSWGDYEQYF | TGTGCCAGCAGCTTGGGATCGTGGGGCGACTACGAGCAGTACTTC
TRBJ2-2 | TRBD2 | few | TRBV20-1 | CSASFSGGLTGELFF | TGCAGTGCTAGTTTCTCGGGAGGGCTCACCGGGGAGCTGTTTTTT
TRBJ1-1 | NA | medium-sized | TRBV6-5 | CASSYLENTEAFF | TGTGCCAGCAGTTATCTCGAGAACACTGAAGCTTTCTTT
TRBJ2-7 | TRBD1 | few | TRBV6-5 | CASRHLDGTGFF | TGTGCCAGCAGACATCTAGACGGGACAGGGTTCTTC
TRBJ1-5 | NA | few | TRBV30 | CAWSDNSNQPQHF | TGTGCCTGGAGTGATAACAGCAATCAGCCCCAGCATTTT
TRBJ2-7 | NA | few | TRBV10-2 | CASRRKNYEQYF | TGCGCCAGCAGGAGAAAAAACTACGAGCAGTACTTC